Sequencing of this T cell receptor beta chain was carried out in a study of T cells in Graves' hyperthyroidism and ophthalmopathy. Using RNA transcripts as the source, TCR beta CDR3 regions were amplified. Primed by the HTBI set, a first-round RT-PCR was run on the TCR CDR3. MiXCR, run by TCRdb on the multiplex PCR reads, gives a single entry per CDR3 protein. The sample lists fewer than 110,000 distinct CDR3 sequences; about 45% were seen once. J was trimmed by 3 bases and V by 4 bases; bases with no gene match: 6. The CDR3 consists of 14 residues. Per the germline V gene, CDR1 is SGHDN and CDR2 is FVKESK.

This TCR was recovered from a man between 35 and 55 years old with Graves' hyperthyroidism. The V gene is TRBV14, the J gene TRBJ2-7; 7 bases match TRBD2. Sequencing was carried out using blood. CDR3 residues: CASSLVASGYEQYF. The CDR3 coding sequence is TGTGCCAGCAGCCTTGTGGCTAGCGGCTACGAGCAGTACTTC.